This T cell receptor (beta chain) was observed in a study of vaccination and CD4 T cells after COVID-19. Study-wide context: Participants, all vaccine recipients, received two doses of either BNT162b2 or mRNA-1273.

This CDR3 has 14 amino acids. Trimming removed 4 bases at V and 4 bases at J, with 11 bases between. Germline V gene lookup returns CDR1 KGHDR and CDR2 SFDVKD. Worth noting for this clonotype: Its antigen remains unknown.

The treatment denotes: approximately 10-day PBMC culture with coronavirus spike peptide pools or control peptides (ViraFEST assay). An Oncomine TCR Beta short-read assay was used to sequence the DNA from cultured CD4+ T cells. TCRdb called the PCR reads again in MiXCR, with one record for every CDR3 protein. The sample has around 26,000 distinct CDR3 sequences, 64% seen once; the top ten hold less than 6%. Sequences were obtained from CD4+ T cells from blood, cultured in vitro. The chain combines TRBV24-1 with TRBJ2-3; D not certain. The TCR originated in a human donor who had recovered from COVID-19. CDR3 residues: CATSDPGRADTQYF. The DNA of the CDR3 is TGTGCCACCAGTGACCCAGGTCGGGCAGATACGCAGTATTTT.